Below, 3 T cell receptor beta chains from the same sample are listed, as sequenced in a study of glioma-infiltrating T cells. Amplification of TCR alpha and beta CDR3 regions from RNA used iRepertoire nested multiplex PCR. MiXCR was run by TCRdb on the multiplex PCR reads, yielding one entry per CDR3 protein. The sample consists of 20,000 to 25,000 distinct CDR3 sequences, roughly 25% of them appearing once. Specimen: glioma tissue, nonneoplastic brain tissue, or PBMCs (not recorded which). Receptors originate from a human donor with low-grade glioma or glioblastoma, undergoing nonglioma brain surgery, or in good health (not recorded which).

This clonotype was detected a few times. The chain employs TRBV7-2 and TRBJ2-7, with a possible D match to TRBD2 (5 bases). Trimming cost V 3 bases and J 3 bases, with 12 bases left between them. Per germline, CDR1 SGHTA and CDR2 FQGNSA. This CDR3 has 14 residues. The chain's CDR3 is CASSFGSEVYEQYF. CDR3 DNA: TGTGCCAGCAGCTTTGGTTCGGAGGTCTACGAGCAGTACTTC.

V and J are TRBV20-1 and TRBJ1-1; D possibly corresponds to TRBD1 (6 bases). CDR3 length: 11 amino acids. Between the trimmed V and J ends, which lost 5 bases and 14 bases, there was a span of 18 bases. Germline CDR1 DFQATT, CDR2 SNEGSKA (reference sequence). DNA of the CDR3: TGCAGTGCTGGGGCTTGGGGGCATGCCTTCTTT. Protein sequence: CSAGAWGHAFF.

This clonotype was counted many times. The V call is TRBV24-1, the J call TRBJ2-3, with unresolved D. V was shortened by 3 bases and J by 0 bases, with 3 bases between the two germline ends. Germline V CDR1 and CDR2: KGHDR, SFDVKD. The CDR3 consists of 13 residues. The CDR3 is CATSDASTDTQYF. The CDR3 DNA reads as TGTGCCACCAGTGATGCTAGCACAGATACGCAGTATTTT.